The rows below give T cell receptor beta chains drawn from one sample of a study of blood T cell repertoires in COVID-19. The assay was immunoSEQ multiplex PCR, and TCRdb's table has in-frame clones only and misses some. The table lists 95,000 to 100,000 clones, 91% of them singletons. The source material was peripheral blood. These receptor sequences come from a man aged 45-60 years with acute or convalescent COVID-19. The CDR3 runs from the conserved cysteine through the conserved F or W. D genes are given only for firm matches. Expanded clones get a size class; other rows say once, few or many, or leave the size out.

v_gene: TRBV7-2; d_gene: .; j_gene: TRBJ2-7; abundance: .; CDR3nt: TGTGCCAGCAGCTTTCAGGGCCTGAGCTCCTACGAGCAGTACTTC; CDR3aa: CASSFQGLSSYEQYF
v_gene: TRBV15; d_gene: .; j_gene: TRBJ2-7; abundance: few; CDR3nt: TGTGCCACCAGCAGAGGAGGGGGAGGAGCGGGGCTGTACGAGCAGTACTTC; CDR3aa: CATSRGGGGAGLYEQYF
v_gene: TRBV11-2; d_gene: TRBD1; j_gene: TRBJ1-2; abundance: .; CDR3nt: TGTGCCAGCAGCTTAGGCTCCGGACAGGGCTATGGCTACACCTTC; CDR3aa: CASSLGSGQGYGYTF
v_gene: TRBV3-1/TRBV3-2; d_gene: .; j_gene: TRBJ1-5; abundance: .; CDR3nt: TGTGCCAGCAGCCAAGATCCAGGGAATGGCGGCCAGCATTTT; CDR3aa: CASSQDPGNGGQHF
v_gene: TRBV6-5; d_gene: TRBD1; j_gene: TRBJ1-2; abundance: .; CDR3nt: TGTGCCAGCCGGGACAGGGTGAGGGATGGCTACACCTTC; CDR3aa: CASRDRVRDGYTF
v_gene: TRBV10-3; d_gene: .; j_gene: TRBJ2-6; abundance: few; CDR3nt: TGTGCCATCAGTGGCTACAGCTCTGGGGCCAACGTCCTGACTTTC; CDR3aa: CAISGYSSGANVLTF
v_gene: TRBV15; d_gene: TRBD2; j_gene: TRBJ2-7; abundance: .; CDR3nt: TGTGCCACCAGCGGCCGCGGGGGATTTTACGAGCAGTACTTC; CDR3aa: CATSGRGGFYEQYF
v_gene: TRBV4-1; d_gene: .; j_gene: TRBJ2-2; abundance: .; CDR3nt: TGCGCCAGCAGCCAAGAGTCGGGGGAGCTGTTTTTT; CDR3aa: CASSQESGELFF
v_gene: TRBV5-1; d_gene: TRBD1; j_gene: TRBJ1-2; abundance: .; CDR3nt: TGCGCCAGCAGCGAAAAACAGGGGGCGGATGGCTACACCTTC; CDR3aa: CASSEKQGADGYTF
v_gene: TRBV2; d_gene: .; j_gene: TRBJ1-1; abundance: once; CDR3nt: TGTGCCAGCAGTGACGGGACCGGGGGTACTGAAGCTTTCTTT; CDR3aa: CASSDGTGGTEAFF
v_gene: TRBV7-2; d_gene: TRBD1; j_gene: TRBJ1-2; abundance: .; CDR3nt: TGTGCCAGCAGCGAGGACCTCAGGACAGGGCGTGGGAATGGCTACACCTTC; CDR3aa: CASSEDLRTGRGNGYTF